One sample yielded the 17 T cell receptor beta chains listed below, sequenced in a study of T cells after yellow fever vaccination (dated by TCRdb to about 2019). Library method: 5' RACE. Sequencing was performed on an Illumina HiSeq 2500. Through fastp at Q25 and MiXCR, TCRdb rebuilt clones from the public reads, retaining in-frame beta chains. CDR3 protein duplicates are merged, each entry listing the most common genes and DNA. The sample records approximately 550,000 distinct CDR3 sequences, less than 15% of which are singletons. 11% to 15% of the sample is taken by the ten largest. The treatment or condition label of this sample denotes: live attenuated yellow fever vaccine strain. The sample consisted of PBMCs, taken on the day of the yellow fever booster vaccination. The receptors here all came from a young man who received the YFV17D yellow fever vaccine.

The chain recombines TRBV29-1 with TRBJ2-1; 8 bases align to TRBD2. Germline V gives CDR1 SQVTM, CDR2 ANQGSEA. The trim removed 7 bases at V and 9 bases at J, leaving 11 bases unmatched. This CDR3 has 13 residues. In DNA, the CDR3 is TGCAGCGGAAAGAGCGGGAGAGTGACTGAGCAGTTCTTC. Translating gives CSGKSGRVTEQFF.

This rearrangement joins TRBV23-1 to TRBJ2-1; D may match TRBD1 or TRBD2 (6 bases each). TRBV23-1 has ORF status, its function being uncertain. The CDR3 sequence is 20 residues long. Deletions cut 0 bases from V and 0 bases from J, with 21 bases between. This CDR3 reads CASSQSRGEARGSSYNEQFF. The CDR3 bases are TGCGCCAGCAGTCAATCGAGGGGGGAAGCGCGGGGTAGCTCCTACAATGAGCAGTTCTTC.

V and J are TRBV19 and TRBJ2-5; D may be TRBD1 (5 bases). Germline lookup yields CDR1 LNHDA and CDR2 SQIVND (reference sequence). The CDR3 has 14 amino acids. V was cut by 0 bases and J by 5 bases, with 10 bases left in between. The CDR3, as DNA: TGTGCCAGTAGTATAGATGGGGCCGGCGAGACCCAGTACTTC. The encoded protein is CASSIDGAGETQYF.

The rearrangement uses TRBV7-9 and TRBJ2-2; TRBD1 agrees at 8 bases. With 9 bases clipped from V and 0 bases from J, the junction kept 6 bases outside the gene matches. The germline V gene has CDR1 SEHNR and CDR2 FQNEAQ (reference sequence). The CDR3 has 15 residues. The CDR3 DNA follows: TGTGCCAGTTCACAGGGGGTGCCGAACACCGGGGAGCTGTTTTTT. This sequence encodes CASSQGVPNTGELFF.

The J gene is TRBJ1-5, the V gene TRBV12-3 or TRBV12-4; 7 nucleotides line up with TRBD1. CDR3 length equals 16 residues. The ends lost 6 bases at V and 6 bases at J; junction bases unmatched: 14. In DNA, the CDR3 is TGTGCCAGCAGCTTCGTTACAGGGGCTGGGGCTCAGCCCCAGCATTTT. Residues: CASSFVTGAGAQPQHF.

This clonotype was counted many times. This chain connects TRBV7-6 to TRBJ2-5; D may be TRBD1 (6 bases). The V end was cut by 4 bases, the J end by 5 bases, with 17 bases between. CDR3 length: 15 amino acids. The germline V gene encodes CDR1 SGHVS and CDR2 FNYEAQ. CDR3 protein: CASSSNRVPLETQYF. The CDR3 DNA reads TGTGCCAGCAGCTCCAACAGGGTTCCCTTGGAGACCCAGTACTTC.

This clonotype was seen a handful of times. The rearrangement joins TRBV3-1 to TRBJ2-1, with 9 bases that match TRBD2. Germline CDR1 LGHDT, CDR2 YNNKEL (reference sequence). The V segment lost 1 base and the J segment 5 bases; nucleotides outside the gene matches: 3. This CDR3 region has 15 residues. For the CDR3, the DNA is TGTGCCAGCAGCCAAGTTTCTAGCGGGAACAATGAGCAGTTCTTC. It encodes CASSQVSSGNNEQFF.

This clonotype was found a few times. V and J are TRBV6-5 and TRBJ1-3; perhaps TRBD1 as D (5 bases). The length of the CDR3 is 13 residues. V lost 3 bases, J lost 4 bases, and 7 bases lay in between. Germline V gene sequence: CDR1 MNHEY, CDR2 SVGAGI. DNA for the CDR3: TGTGCCAGCAGTTATTCAGGGGGAAACACCATATATTTT. This encodes CASSYSGGNTIYF.

V usage is TRBV18 and J usage is TRBJ2-7; weak D call: TRBD1 (6 bases). CDR1 is KGHSH and CDR2 is LQKENI in the germline V gene. The CDR3 sequence is 14 residues long. The germline V and J ends were trimmed by 3 bases and 4 bases, with 13 bases remaining between them. CDR3: CASSPMGAGYEQYF. DNA for the CDR3: TGTGCCAGCTCACCTATGGGGGCCGGGTACGAGCAGTACTTC.

This clonotype was observed a handful of times. The rearrangement joins TRBV18 to TRBJ1-5; 7 nucleotides align to TRBD1. This CDR3 has 15 residues. V lost 2 bases and J lost 7; bases outside the gene matches: 8. Germline V gene lookup returns CDR1 KGHSH and CDR2 LQKENI. CDR3 residues: CASSPRDRAGQPQHF. CDR3 nucleotides: TGTGCCAGCTCACCAAGAGACAGGGCTGGCCAGCCCCAGCATTTT.

This clonotype turned up a few times. CDR3 nucleotide sequence: TGCGCCAGCAGCTTGTGGGGGGCTCTTAGTTCTAACACTGAAGCTTTCTTT. Its protein product is CASSLWGALSSNTEAFF. The chain has TRBV5-1 and TRBJ1-1; D is possibly TRBD1 (6 bases). Germline CDR1 reads SGHRS; CDR2 reads YFSETQ. CDR3 length equals 17 residues. V gave up 1 base and J gave up 2 bases, with 18 bases separating them.

In this sample, this clonotype turned up many times. The rearrangement links TRBV12-3 or TRBV12-4 to TRBJ2-3, with unresolved D. With 5 bases removed from V and 4 bases from J, the gap between germline ends came to 7 bases. The CDR3 totals 12 residues. CDR3: CASSPSSDTQYF. DNA for the CDR3: TGTGCCAGCAGTCCGTCATCAGATACGCAGTATTTT.

This clonotype was detected only a few times. The V gene is TRBV24-1, the J gene TRBJ1-1, with a weak D call TRBD1 (6 bases). Germline-derived CDR1 and CDR2 are KGHDR and SFDVKD. This CDR3 spans 18 amino acids. V lost 0 bases to trimming and J lost 0 bases, with 16 bases between them. The CDR3 spells CATSDLRRTAVMNTEAFF. In DNA, the CDR3 is TGTGCCACCAGTGATTTGAGACGGACAGCGGTCATGAACACTGAAGCTTTCTTT.

J is TRBJ1-2 and V is TRBV7-8, with D possibly being TRBD1 (6 bases). V was pared by 0 bases and J by 3 bases, with 11 bases between. This CDR3 has 15 amino acids. Germline CDR1 SGHVS, CDR2 FQNEAQ. Here the CDR3 DNA reads TGTGCCAGCAGCTTAGCCCCACAGGGACACTATGGCTACACCTTC. It yields the protein CASSLAPQGHYGYTF. The whole variable domain, filled in from reference TRBV7-8 and TRBJ1-2, reads GAGVSQSPRYKVAKRGQDVALRCDPISGHVSLFWYQQALGQGPEFLTYFQNEAQLDKSGLPSDRFFAERPEGSVSTLKIQRTQQEDSAVYLCASSLAPQGHYGYTFGSGTRLTVV.

The V gene is TRBV5-5, the J gene TRBJ1-5; D gene ambiguous. CDR1 is SGHKS and CDR2 is YYEKEE in the germline V gene (reference sequence). Trimming pared 5 bases from V and 4 bases from J, leaving 16 bases between. The length of the CDR3 is 15 residues. The CDR3 DNA follows: TGTGCCAGCAGTTCGAGACTCCTAGAAAATCAGCCCCAGCATTTT. It codes for CASSSRLLENQPQHF.

This clonotype was counted between two and nine times. J is TRBJ1-4 and V is TRBV28; possibly TRBD1 for D (6 bases). The germline CDR1 and CDR2 sequences are MDHEN and SYDVKM. CDR3 length: 15 amino acids. Trimming removed 5 bases at V and 7 bases at J, with 17 bases between. The chain's CDR3 is CASSPRQALGEKLFF. CDR3 coding DNA: TGTGCCAGCAGTCCCAGACAGGCTTTGGGTGAAAAACTGTTTTTT.

This rearrangement joins TRBV20-1 to TRBJ1-5; 9 bases map to TRBD1. The CDR3 totals 15 residues. Germline lookup yields CDR1 DFQATT and CDR2 SNEGSKA (reference sequence). V lost 2 bases and J lost 11; bases outside the gene matches: 13. The CDR3 spells CSARMGQGRDGTQHF. CDR3 in DNA: TGCAGTGCTAGAATGGGACAGGGAAGGGATGGGACCCAGCATTTT.